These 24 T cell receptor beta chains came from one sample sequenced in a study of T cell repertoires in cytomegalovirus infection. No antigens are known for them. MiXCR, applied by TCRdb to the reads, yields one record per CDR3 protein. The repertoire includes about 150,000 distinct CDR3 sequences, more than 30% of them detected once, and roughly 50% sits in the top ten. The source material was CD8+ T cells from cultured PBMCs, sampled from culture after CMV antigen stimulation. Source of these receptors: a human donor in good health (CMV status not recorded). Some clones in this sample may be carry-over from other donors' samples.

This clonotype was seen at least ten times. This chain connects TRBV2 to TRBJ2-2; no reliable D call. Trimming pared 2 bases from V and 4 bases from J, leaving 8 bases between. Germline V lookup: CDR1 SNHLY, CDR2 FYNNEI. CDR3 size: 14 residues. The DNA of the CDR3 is TGTGCCAGCAGTGAATTCGTTTCCACCGGGGAGCTGTTTTTT. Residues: CASSEFVSTGELFF. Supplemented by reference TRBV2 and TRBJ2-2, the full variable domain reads EPEVTQTPSHQVTQMGQEVILRCVPISNHLYFYWYRQILGQKVEFLVSFYNNEISEKSEIFDDQFSVERPDGSNFTLKIRSTKLEDSAMYFCASSEFVSTGELFFGEGSRLTVL.

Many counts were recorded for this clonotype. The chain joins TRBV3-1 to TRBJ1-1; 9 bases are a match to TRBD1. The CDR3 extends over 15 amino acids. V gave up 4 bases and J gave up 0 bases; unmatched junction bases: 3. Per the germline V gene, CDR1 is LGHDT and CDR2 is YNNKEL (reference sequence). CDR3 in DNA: TGTGCCAGCAGCCCAGGGACAGGGATGAACACTGAAGCTTTCTTT. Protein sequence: CASSPGTGMNTEAFF.

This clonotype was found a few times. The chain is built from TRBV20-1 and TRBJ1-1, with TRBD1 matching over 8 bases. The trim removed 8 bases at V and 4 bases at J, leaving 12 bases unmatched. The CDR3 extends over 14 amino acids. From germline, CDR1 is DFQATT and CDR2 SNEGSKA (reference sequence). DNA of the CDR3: TGCAGTCCGAGGGATGCAGGGGGCTTCACTGAAGCTTTCTTT. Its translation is CSPRDAGGFTEAFF.

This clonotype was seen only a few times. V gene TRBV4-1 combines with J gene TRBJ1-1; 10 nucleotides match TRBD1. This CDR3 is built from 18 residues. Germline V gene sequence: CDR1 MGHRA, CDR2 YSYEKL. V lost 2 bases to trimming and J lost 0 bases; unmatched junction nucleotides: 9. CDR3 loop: CASSQLPGQGIMNTEAFF. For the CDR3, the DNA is TGCGCCAGCAGCCAACTACCGGGACAGGGGATAATGAACACTGAAGCTTTCTTT.

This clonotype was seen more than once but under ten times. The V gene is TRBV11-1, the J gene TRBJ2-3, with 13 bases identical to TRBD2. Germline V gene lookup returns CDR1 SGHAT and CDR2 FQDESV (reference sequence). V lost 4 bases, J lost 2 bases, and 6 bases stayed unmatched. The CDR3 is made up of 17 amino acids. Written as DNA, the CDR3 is TGTGCCAGCAGCTCGCCGGGACTAGCGGGGTACACAGATACGCAGTATTTT. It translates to CASSSPGLAGYTDTQYF.

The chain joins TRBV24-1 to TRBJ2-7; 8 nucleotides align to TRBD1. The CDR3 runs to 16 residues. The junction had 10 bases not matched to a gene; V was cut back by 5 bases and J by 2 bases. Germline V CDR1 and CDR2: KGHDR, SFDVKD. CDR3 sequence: CATSAMDRDGTYEQYF. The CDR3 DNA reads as TGTGCCACCAGTGCCATGGACAGGGATGGGACCTACGAGCAGTACTTC.

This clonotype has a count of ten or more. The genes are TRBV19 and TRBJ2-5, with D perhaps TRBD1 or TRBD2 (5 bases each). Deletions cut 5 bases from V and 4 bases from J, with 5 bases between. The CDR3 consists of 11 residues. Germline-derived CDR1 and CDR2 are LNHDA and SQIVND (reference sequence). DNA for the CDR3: TGTGCCAGTAGTGGGGGAGAGACCCAGTACTTC. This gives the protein CASSGGETQYF.

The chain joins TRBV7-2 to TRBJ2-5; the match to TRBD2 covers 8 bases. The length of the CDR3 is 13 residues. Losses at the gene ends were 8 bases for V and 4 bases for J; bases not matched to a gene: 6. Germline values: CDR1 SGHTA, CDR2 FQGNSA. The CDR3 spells CASSSGGPETQYF. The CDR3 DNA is TGTGCCAGCTCCTCGGGGGGGCCAGAGACCCAGTACTTC.

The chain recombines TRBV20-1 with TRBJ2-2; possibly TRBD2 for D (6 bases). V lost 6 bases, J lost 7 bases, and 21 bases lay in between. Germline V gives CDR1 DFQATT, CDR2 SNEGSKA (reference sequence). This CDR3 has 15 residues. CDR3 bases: TGCAGTGCCAGCGGGTCAGGGCTTGGAGGCGGGGAGCTGTTTTTT. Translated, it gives CSASGSGLGGGELFF.

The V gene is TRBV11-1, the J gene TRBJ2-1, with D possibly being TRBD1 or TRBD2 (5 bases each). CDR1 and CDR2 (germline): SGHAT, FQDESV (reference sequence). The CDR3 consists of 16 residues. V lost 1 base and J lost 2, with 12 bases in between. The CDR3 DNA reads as TGTGCCAGCAGCTTAGGCCCCGGGGCGCCCTACAATGAGCAGTTCTTC. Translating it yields CASSLGPGAPYNEQFF.

The CDR3: CASSGTGYYGYTF. In nucleotides, the CDR3 is TGTGCCAGCAGTGGTACAGGGTACTATGGCTACACCTTC. The chain joins TRBV6-1 to TRBJ1-2, with a tentative D call TRBD1 (6 bases). Trimming cost V 4 bases and J 3 bases, with 9 bases left between them. Germline CDR1 MNHNS, CDR2 SASEGT. CDR3 length: 13 amino acids.

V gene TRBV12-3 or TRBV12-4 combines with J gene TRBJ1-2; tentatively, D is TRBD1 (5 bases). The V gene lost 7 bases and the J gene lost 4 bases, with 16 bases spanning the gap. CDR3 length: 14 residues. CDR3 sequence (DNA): TGTGCCAGCAACCCCGGGGGGGGGGGCTATGGCTACACCTTC. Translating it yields CASNPGGGGYGYTF.

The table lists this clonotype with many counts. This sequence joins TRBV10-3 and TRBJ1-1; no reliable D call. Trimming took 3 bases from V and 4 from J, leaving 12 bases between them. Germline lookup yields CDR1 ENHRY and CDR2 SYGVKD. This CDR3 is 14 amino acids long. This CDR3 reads CAISDPRLSTEAFF. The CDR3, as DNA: TGTGCCATCAGTGACCCCCGATTGAGCACTGAAGCTTTCTTT.

DNA of the CDR3: TGCAGTGCTAGCGAGGTCTACTCAGACGATGAAAAACTGTTTTTT. Amino acids: CSASEVYSDDEKLFF. The chain is built from TRBV20-1 and TRBJ1-4, with D unclear. CDR1 and CDR2 (germline): DFQATT, SNEGSKA (reference sequence). This CDR3 region has 15 residues. The germline V and J ends were trimmed by 3 bases and 6 bases, with 17 bases remaining between them.

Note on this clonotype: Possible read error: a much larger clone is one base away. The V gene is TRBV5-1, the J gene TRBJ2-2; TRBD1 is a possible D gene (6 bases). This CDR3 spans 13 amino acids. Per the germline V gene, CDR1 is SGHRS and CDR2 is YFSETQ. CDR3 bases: TGCGCCAGCAGCTCCACAGGGTCCGGGGAGCTGCTTTTT. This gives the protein CASSSTGSGELLF.

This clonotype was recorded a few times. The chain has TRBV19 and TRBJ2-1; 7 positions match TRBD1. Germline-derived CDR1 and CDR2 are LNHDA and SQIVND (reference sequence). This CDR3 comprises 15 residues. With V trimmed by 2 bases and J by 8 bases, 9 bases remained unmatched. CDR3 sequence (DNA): TGTGCCAGTAGTATAAGGAAGGGGGCTACGGATGAGCAGTTCTTC. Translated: CASSIRKGATDEQFF.

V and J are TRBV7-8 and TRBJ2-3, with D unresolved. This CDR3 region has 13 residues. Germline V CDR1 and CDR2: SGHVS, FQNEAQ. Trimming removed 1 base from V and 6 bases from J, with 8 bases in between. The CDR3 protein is CASSLGLLDTQYF. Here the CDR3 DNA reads TGTGCCAGCAGCTTAGGTCTTTTGGATACGCAGTATTTT.

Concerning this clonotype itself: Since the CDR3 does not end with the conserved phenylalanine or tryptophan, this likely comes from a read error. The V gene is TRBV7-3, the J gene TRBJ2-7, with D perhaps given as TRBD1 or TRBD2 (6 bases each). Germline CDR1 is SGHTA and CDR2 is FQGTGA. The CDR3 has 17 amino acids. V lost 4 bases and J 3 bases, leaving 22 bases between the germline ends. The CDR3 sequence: CASSSGAGELFSYEQYC. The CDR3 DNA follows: TGTGCCAGCAGCTCGGGGGCCGGGGAACTCTTTAGCTACGAGCAGTACTGC.

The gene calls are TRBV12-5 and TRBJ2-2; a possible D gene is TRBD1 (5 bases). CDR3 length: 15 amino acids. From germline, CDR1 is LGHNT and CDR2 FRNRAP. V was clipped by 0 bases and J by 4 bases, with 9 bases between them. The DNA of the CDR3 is TGTGCTAGTGGTTTGGTACGTGGGGCCACCGGGGAGCTGTTTTTT. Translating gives CASGLVRGATGELFF.

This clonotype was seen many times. In nucleotides, the CDR3 is TGTGCCAGCAGTTTAGGTGGACGGGGGCCGGGAAATGAGCAGTTCTTC. It codes for CASSLGGRGPGNEQFF. This rearrangement joins TRBV12-3 or TRBV12-4 to TRBJ2-1; D possibly uses TRBD1 or TRBD2 (6 bases each). CDR3 length: 16 amino acids. The germline V and J ends were trimmed by 1 base and 7 bases, with 17 bases remaining between them.

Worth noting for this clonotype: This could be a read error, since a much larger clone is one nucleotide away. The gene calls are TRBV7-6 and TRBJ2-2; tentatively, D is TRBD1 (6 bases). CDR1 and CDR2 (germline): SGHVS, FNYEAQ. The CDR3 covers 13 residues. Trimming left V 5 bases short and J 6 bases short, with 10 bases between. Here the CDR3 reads CASSGRGPGELFF. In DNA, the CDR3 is TGTGCCAGCAGCGGCAGGGGACCCGGGGAGCTGTTTTTT.

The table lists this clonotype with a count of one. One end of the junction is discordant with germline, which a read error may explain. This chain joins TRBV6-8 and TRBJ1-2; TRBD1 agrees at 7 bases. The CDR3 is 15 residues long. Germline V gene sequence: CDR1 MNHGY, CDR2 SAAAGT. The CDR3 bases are TGTGCCGGCAGTTACCTTTCCGGGACAGCGTATGGCTACACCTTC. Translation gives CAGSYLSGTAYGYTF.

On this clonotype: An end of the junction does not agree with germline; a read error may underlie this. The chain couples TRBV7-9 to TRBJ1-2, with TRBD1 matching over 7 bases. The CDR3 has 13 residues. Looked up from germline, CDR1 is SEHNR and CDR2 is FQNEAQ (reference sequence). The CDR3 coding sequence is TGTGCCAACAGCTCGGGACAGCTCTATGGCTACACCTTC. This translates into CANSSGQLYGYTF.

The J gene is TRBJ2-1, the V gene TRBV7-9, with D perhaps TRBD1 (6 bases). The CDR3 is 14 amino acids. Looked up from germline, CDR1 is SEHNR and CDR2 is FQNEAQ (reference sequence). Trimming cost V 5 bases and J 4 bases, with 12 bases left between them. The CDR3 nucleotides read TGTGCCAGCAGCCTCTTAGACAGGTACAATGAGCAGTTCTTC. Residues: CASSLLDRYNEQFF.